The text below deals with one T cell receptor beta chain. Its matching antigen is unknown. One end of the junction varies from germline; a read error may be responsible. The CDR3 is made up of 16 amino acids. Germline V gene sequence: CDR1 MNHNS, CDR2 SASEGT. Sequencing was performed with immunoSEQ multiplex PCR; in TCRdb, only in-frame clones are kept and a portion is missing. This sample carries under 45,000 clones, none of them present only once. This entry is derived from a study of T cells after posttransplantation cyclophosphamide. Study-level points and caveats: Donor CD8+ memory clones often dominated recipient blood repertoires at later times.

V and J are TRBV6-1 and TRBJ1-2; D unresolved. The material sequenced was PBMCs. The sequence was obtained from a man younger than 40 in good health and a related stem cell transplant donor. CDR3 in DNA: TGTGCCAGCAGTGAAGGTCTCAGTCCGCGGAACTATAGCTACACCTTC. Amino acids: CASSEGLSPRNYSYTF.